Shown below are 25 T cell receptor beta chains from a single sample sequenced in a study of cytomegalovirus exposure and HLA in healthy donors. Clones were sequenced by immunoSEQ multiplex PCR, and TCRdb holds only the in-frame ones, with some missing. The sample records more than 110,000 clones, approximately 86% being singletons. The specimen was PBMCs. The source of these receptors is a woman in her late teens or twenties in good health and CMV-seropositive.

V usage is TRBV19 and J usage is TRBJ1-5; D may be TRBD1 (6 bases). Deletions cut 8 bases from V and 9 bases from J, with 20 bases between. This CDR3 spans 14 amino acids. Germline loops: CDR1 LNHDA, CDR2 SQIVND (reference sequence). The CDR3: CASSEAGAPMPQHF. DNA for the CDR3: TGTGCCAGTTCTGAGGCGGGGGCTCCGATGCCCCAGCATTTT.

This clone was seen once. The chain uses TRBV28 and TRBJ2-3; D perhaps matches TRBD2 (5 bases). Trimming shortened V by 6 bases and J by 2 bases, and 12 bases separated the two germline ends. This CDR3 region has 14 residues. Germline values: CDR1 MDHEN, CDR2 SYDVKM. CDR3 residues: CASRPEGDTDTQYF. The DNA of the CDR3 is TGTGCCAGCAGACCAGAGGGTGACACAGATACGCAGTATTTT.

The chain combines TRBV28 with TRBJ2-7; D not certain. Germline V gene data show CDR1 as MDHEN and CDR2 as SYDVKM. The CDR3 runs 12 residues. The V end was cut by 5 bases, the J end by 2 bases, with 7 bases between. The CDR3 nucleotides read TGTGCCAGCAGTAAAACAGCCTACGAGCAGTACTTC. Its protein is CASSKTAYEQYF.

V and J are TRBV5-1 and TRBJ2-3; 11 bases match TRBD2. Germline V gene sequence: CDR1 SGHRS, CDR2 YFSETQ. The V segment lost 4 bases and the J segment 6 bases; nucleotides outside the gene matches: 7. The CDR3 sequence is 15 residues long. The DNA of the CDR3 is TGCGCCAGCAGCACCGGGACTAGCGGTGTGGATACGCAGTATTTT. Protein sequence: CASSTGTSGVDTQYF.

CDR3 in DNA: TGTGCCAGCAGTTACGGGGACTATTCTTACTATGGCTACACCTTC. Encoded protein: CASSYGDYSYYGYTF. The chain couples TRBV6-5 to TRBJ1-2, with D tentatively TRBD1 (5 bases). The CDR3 runs 15 residues. Trimming shortened V by 2 bases and J by 3 bases, and 13 bases separated the two germline ends. The V gene's germline CDR1 is MNHEY and CDR2 SVGAGI.

This clone was picked up one time. The chain couples TRBV28 to TRBJ2-5; 9 nucleotides line up with TRBD2. The CDR3 has 16 residues. Per the germline V gene, CDR1 is MDHEN and CDR2 is SYDVKM. The V and J ends lost 3 bases and 7 bases, in that order; junction bases with no gene match: 12. The chain's CDR3 is CASSLMAGGHGGTQYF. The CDR3 DNA sequence: TGTGCCAGCAGTTTGATGGCGGGAGGGCATGGGGGGACCCAGTACTTC.

The chain carries TRBV6-5 and TRBJ1-1, with D possibly TRBD1 on 6 matching bases. The V gene's germline CDR1 is MNHEY and CDR2 SVGAGI. V was trimmed by 0 bases and J by 11 bases, leaving 10 bases between them. The length of the CDR3 is 12 residues. The CDR3 spells CASSYSTGMAFF. The CDR3, as DNA: TGTGCCAGCAGTTACTCGACAGGTATGGCTTTCTTT.

The J gene is TRBJ2-7, the V gene TRBV7-3; 10 bases align to TRBD1. Germline V lookup: CDR1 SGHTA, CDR2 FQGTGA. The CDR3 totals 15 residues. The trim removed 1 base at V and 5 bases at J, leaving 5 bases unmatched. CDR3 in DNA: TGTGCCAGCAGCTTAATGGGGACAGGGGTCCACGAGCAGTACTTC. This sequence encodes CASSLMGTGVHEQYF.

The rearrangement uses TRBV2 and TRBJ2-3; no firm D call. Trimming cost V 7 bases and J 2 bases, with 7 bases left between them. The CDR3 runs to 12 residues. Germline V gene data show CDR1 as SNHLY and CDR2 as FYNNEI. CDR3 sequence: CASKRHTDTQYF. The CDR3 DNA follows: TGTGCCAGCAAGAGGCACACAGATACGCAGTATTTT.

CDR3 nucleotides: TGCGCCAGCAGCGTGGGGGCGACAGGGGACTATGGCTACACCTTC. It specifies CASSVGATGDYGYTF. The rearrangement links TRBV5-1 to TRBJ1-2; 8 bases agree with TRBD1. After removal of 4 bases from V and 3 bases from J, the junction contained 8 bases not matched to a gene. This CDR3 has 15 residues. In germline, CDR1 is SGHRS, CDR2 YFSETQ.

The rearrangement uses TRBV7-6 and TRBJ1-2; TRBD1 matches at 7 bases. The CDR3 is 17 residues long. Germline V gene sequence: CDR1 SGHVS, CDR2 FNYEAQ. V gave up 4 bases and J gave up 6 bases; unmatched junction bases: 17. The CDR3 coding sequence is TGTGCCAGCAGCTCGGGGGGGGCAGGGGGATCCCTCAATGGCTACACCTTC. It encodes CASSSGGAGGSLNGYTF.

The V and J genes are TRBV15 and TRBJ1-2; D unresolved. This CDR3 is 14 amino acids long. The germline CDR1 and CDR2 sequences are LNHNV and YYDKDF (reference sequence). V lost 0 bases and J 5 bases, leaving 10 bases between the germline ends. Here the CDR3 reads CATSREVQFYGYTF. The DNA of the CDR3 is TGTGCCACCAGCAGAGAAGTTCAGTTTTATGGCTACACCTTC.

The V and J genes are TRBV25-1 and TRBJ1-6, with TRBD1 identical over 8 bases. Germline trimming cut 6 bases from V and 9 bases from J; bases unmatched to any gene: 7. Germline-derived CDR1 and CDR2 are MGHDK and SYGVNS. This CDR3 spans 14 amino acids. Here the CDR3 DNA reads TGTGCCAGCAGAAGTTCAGGGGGCGTTTCACCCCTCCACTTT. Protein sequence: CASRSSGGVSPLHF.

This clone was seen just once. The V call is TRBV27, the J call TRBJ1-5; D is possibly TRBD1 (6 bases). CDR3 length: 19 amino acids. The V end was cut by 5 bases, the J end by 0 bases, with 23 bases between. Germline CDR1 reads MNHEY; CDR2 reads SMNVEV (reference sequence). The CDR3: CASSPRFPGTSYSNQPQHF. The DNA for the CDR3 is TGTGCCAGCAGTCCAAGATTTCCCGGGACAAGTTATAGCAATCAGCCCCAGCATTTT.

The chain has TRBV9 and TRBJ1-2; D is unresolved. The V gene lost 0 bases and the J gene lost 7 bases, with 13 bases spanning the gap. The CDR3 runs to 14 residues. Germline CDR1 and CDR2: SGDLS and YYNGEE. In nucleotides, the CDR3 is TGTGCCAGCAGCGTAGTCGAGGGTGGGGTTGGCTACACCTTC. It encodes CASSVVEGGVGYTF.

This rearrangement joins TRBV28 to TRBJ2-2, with D possibly matching TRBD2 (6 bases). The CDR3 runs 17 residues. The V gene's germline CDR1 is MDHEN and CDR2 SYDVKM. With 1 base removed from V and 5 bases from J, the gap between germline ends came to 17 bases. For the CDR3, the DNA is TGTGCCAGCAGTTTATCTACAGGAAGTGGGGGGACCGGGGAGCTGTTTTTT. It translates to CASSLSTGSGGTGELFF. The complete variable domain, with remaining parts taken from reference TRBV28 and TRBJ2-2, reads DVKVTQSSRYLVKRTGEKVFLECVQDMDHENMFWYRQDPGLGLRLIYFSYDVKMKEKGDIPEGYSVSREKKERFSLILESASTNQTSMYLCASSLSTGSGGTGELFFGEGSRLTVL.

The J gene is TRBJ1-1, the V gene TRBV2; D remains unclear. V was pared by 11 bases and J by 6 bases, with 16 bases between. Germline CDR1 SNHLY, CDR2 FYNNEI. The CDR3 covers 12 residues. CDR3 region: CAWVRGKSEAFF. As DNA, the CDR3 is TGTGCCTGGGTCCGCGGGAAGTCTGAAGCTTTCTTT.

This chain connects TRBV4-3 to TRBJ2-7; D call uncertain. This CDR3 region has 15 residues. V gave up 1 base and J gave up 0 bases, with 10 bases separating them. The germline V gene has CDR1 LGHNA and CDR2 YSLEER. As DNA, the CDR3 is TGCGCCAGCAGCCAAGCGAGGCAGAGCTCCTACGAGCAGTACTTC. It codes for CASSQARQSSYEQYF.

V and J are TRBV10-2 and TRBJ2-7; D might be TRBD1 (5 bases). With 3 bases removed from V and 0 bases from J, the gap between germline ends came to 9 bases. CDR1 WSHSY and CDR2 SAAADI come from the germline V gene. There are 14 residues in the CDR3. DNA of the CDR3: TGCGCCAGCAGTGAACTGGGGCACTCCTACGAGCAGTACTTC. Translating gives CASSELGHSYEQYF.

This chain joins TRBV15 and TRBJ1-2, with a tentative D call TRBD1 (5 bases). The CDR3 covers 15 residues. V was cut by 1 base and J by 3 bases, with 12 bases left in between. Germline V gene sequence: CDR1 LNHNV, CDR2 YYDKDF (reference sequence). For the CDR3, the DNA is TGTGCCACCAGCAGAGGTCGTCAGGGCTACTATGGCTACACCTTC. Its translation is CATSRGRQGYYGYTF.

This clone has more than one count but fewer than ten. The chain uses TRBV11-2 and TRBJ2-5; 9 nucleotides line up with TRBD1. V shed 3 bases and J 4 bases; nucleotides not matched to a gene: 12. CDR3 length equals 17 residues. The germline CDR1 and CDR2 sequences are SGHAT and FQNNGV. CDR3: CASSFAGAGQGGETQYF. The CDR3 DNA reads TGTGCCAGCAGCTTCGCAGGAGCGGGACAGGGAGGAGAGACCCAGTACTTC.

This chain joins TRBV4-1 and TRBJ2-7, with D unresolved. V was shortened by 2 bases and J by 2 bases, with 22 bases between the two germline ends. The CDR3 totals 18 residues. Germline CDR1 and CDR2: MGHRA and YSYEKL. CDR3 nucleotide sequence: TGCGCCAGCAGCCAACACCTCACCGCGACCAGACAAACCTACGAGCAGTACTTC. It codes for CASSQHLTATRQTYEQYF.

The rearrangement links TRBV29-1 to TRBJ2-1, with 11 bases lining up with TRBD2. After removal of 5 bases from V and 3 bases from J, the junction contained 3 bases not matched to a gene. Per the germline V gene, CDR1 is SQVTM and CDR2 is ANQGSEA. The CDR3 extends over 14 amino acids. CDR3 sequence: CSVPGTSGYNEQFF. In DNA, the CDR3 is TGCAGCGTTCCCGGGACTAGCGGCTACAATGAGCAGTTCTTC.

The V gene is TRBV6-1, the J gene TRBJ2-1, with 7 bases fitting TRBD2. The CDR3 runs 15 residues. CDR1 and CDR2 (germline): MNHNS, SASEGT. V was clipped by 6 bases and J by 6 bases; unmatched bases: 11. Here the CDR3 DNA reads TGTGCCAGCAGAAACCGGGGGGACCTTTTCAATGAGCAGTTCTTC. Amino acid sequence: CASRNRGDLFNEQFF.

The chain couples TRBV9 to TRBJ2-1; D ambiguous. Germline V gene lookup returns CDR1 SGDLS and CDR2 YYNGEE. Trimming removed 4 bases at V and 5 bases at J, with 10 bases between. The CDR3 totals 13 residues. This chain's CDR3 is CASSPHMDNEQFF. The CDR3, as DNA: TGTGCCAGCAGCCCCCACATGGACAATGAGCAGTTCTTC.